The T cell receptor beta chain described here comes from a study of regulatory T cells in long-lasting Graves disease. Whole-study findings and limits: Favoring TRBV28, TRBJ1-2 and TRBJ2-5 was a feature seen in persistent disease. New patients shared approximately 970 public clonotypes, and persistent patients shared more, with approximately 2,600.

The time point is: newly diagnosed GD, antithyroid drugs for less than 3 months. PBMC-derived RNA was used for the TCR library. Comments on this clonotype: Its specificity is unknown. It may be a read error: a sequence one base away is much more abundant. The CDR3 does not close with the conserved phenylalanine or tryptophan, likely indicating a read error.

The CDR3 has 14 residues. The V and J ends lost 3 bases and 4 bases respectively, with 12 bases between them. Germline V CDR1 and CDR2: SGHVS, FNYEAQ. Building of the TCR beta libraries involved iRepertoire HTBI primers and Arm-PCR of CDR3 regions. TCRdb independently ran MiXCR on the multiplex PCR reads; one entry per CDR3 protein. Of hundreds of thousands of distinct CDR3 sequences detected, approximately 16% appear once; the ten largest clones hold roughly 30%. In addition, the sample was reused for a study of T cells in Graves' hyperthyroidism and ophthalmopathy.

This clonotype was sampled from a man aged 35 to 55 with Graves disease. The chain couples TRBV7-6 to TRBJ1-1; D not certain. Sequencing was performed on peripheral blood mononuclear cells (PBMCs), taken at new diagnosis, from a patient treated with antithyroid drugs. CDR3 coding DNA: TGTGCCAGCAGCTTGCAAATTGGCGGCACTGAAGCTTTCTCT. This sequence encodes CASSLQIGGTEAFS.